This T cell receptor (beta chain) was captured in a study of blood T cells in healthy people across ages. Regarding the study as a whole: In long-lived donors, naive CD4+ cell counts and diversity exceeded those of aged donors.

Germline V lookup: CDR1 SGHAT, CDR2 FQNNGV. The CDR3 loop spans 12 amino acids. Sample-barcoded 5' priming and a J-beta primer mix drove a second PCR of about 6 to 12 cycles. Using its own MiXCR run on the 5' RACE reads, TCRdb lists one record per CDR3 protein. This sample has under 950,000 distinct CDR3 sequences, with about a fifth found just once. Concerning this clonotype: What it binds is not known.

This clonotype was sampled from a man in his sixties or seventies in good health. This sequence joins TRBV11-2 and TRBJ2-7; D uncertain. The end of the DNA is better explained by TRBJ2-5, so the J call may be wrong. Sequencing was done on a sample of blood. The DNA of the CDR3 is TGTGCCAGCCAACGGTTTAGGGAGACCCAGTACTTC. Protein sequence: CASQRFRETQYF.